This T cell receptor (beta chain) was retrieved from a study of cytomegalovirus exposure and HLA in healthy donors. Method: immunoSEQ multiplex PCR; TCRdb's copy keeps in-frame clones and lacks some. The sample lists 150,000 to 250,000 clones, about 81% occurring once. The J segment lost 5 bases and the V segment lost 7 bases, leaving 7 bases of the junction unmatched. The CDR3 has 13 amino acids. CDR1 is SEHNR and CDR2 is FQNEAQ in the germline V gene (reference sequence). The TCR comes from a woman aged 25 to 39 in good health and CMV-seronegative. This sequence joins TRBV7-9 and TRBJ1-2; 7 bases align to TRBD1. What was sequenced was PBMCs. This CDR3 is CASTHTGAYGYTF. The CDR3 DNA follows: TGTGCCAGCACCCATACAGGGGCGTATGGCTACACCTTC.